Listed here are 25 T cell receptor beta chains from one sample, sequenced in a study of long-term antiretroviral therapy in people with HIV. The immunoSEQ assay was v3.0, run at survey level. Sequenced by immunoSEQ multiplex PCR; TCRdb stores in-frame clones only, minus some. The data contain under 35,000 clones, 87% of them singletons. The sequencing here drew on unsorted PBMCs, taken 1.1 years after starting antiretroviral therapy. These receptor sequences come from a man in his late teens or twenties with HIV.

This clone was recorded only once. The chain is built from TRBV5-1 and TRBJ2-1; 15 bases are shared with TRBD2. CDR3 length equals 19 residues. V lost 4 bases to trimming and J lost 0 bases; unmatched junction nucleotides: 8. CDR1 and CDR2 (germline): SGHRS, YFSETQ. CDR3 amino acids: CASSRPGTSGGSSYNEQFF. The CDR3 DNA reads TGCGCCAGCAGCCGTCCCGGGACTAGCGGGGGGAGCTCCTACAATGAGCAGTTCTTC.

The chain links TRBV5-1 to TRBJ1-4, with no clear D. CDR3 length equals 13 residues. Trimming took off 4 bases at V and 3 bases at J, with 7 bases between the two ends. Germline assignment: CDR1 SGHRS and CDR2 YFSETQ. In nucleotides, the CDR3 is TGCGCCAGCAGCCCCGACCCTAATGAAAAACTGTTTTTT. It is translated as CASSPDPNEKLFF.

V usage is TRBV6-1 and J usage is TRBJ2-7; 7 bases are shared with TRBD1. V was clipped by 1 base and J by 0 bases; unmatched bases: 6. Germline lookup yields CDR1 MNHNS and CDR2 SASEGT. This CDR3 comprises 16 residues. As DNA, the CDR3 is TGTGCCAGCAGTGAAGATTTGGGGACAGTCTCCTACGAGCAGTACTTC. Protein: CASSEDLGTVSYEQYF.

The genes are TRBV5-4 and TRBJ2-1; the match to TRBD2 covers 7 bases. From germline, CDR1 is SGHNT and CDR2 YYREEE (reference sequence). V gave up 4 bases and J gave up 1 base; unmatched junction bases: 5. This CDR3 is built from 15 residues. DNA for the CDR3: TGTGCCAGCAGCCTGGGACTACCGTCCTACAATGAGCAGTTCTTC. This encodes CASSLGLPSYNEQFF. Looking up the rest from reference TRBV5-4 and TRBJ2-1 gives the full variable domain: ETGVTQSPTHLIKTRGQQVTLRCSSQSGHNTVSWYQQALGQGPQFIFQYYREEENGRGNFPPRFSGLQFPNYSSELNVNALELDDSALYLCASSLGLPSYNEQFFGPGTRLTVL.

V and J are TRBV7-2 and TRBJ2-1; 10 nucleotides agree with TRBD2. V gave up 5 bases and J gave up 8 bases; unmatched junction bases: 12. The germline CDR1 and CDR2 sequences are SGHTA and FQGNSA. This CDR3 has 16 amino acids. The CDR3 DNA is TGTGCCAGCAGCGTCCCTAGCGGGAGAATTCTCTATGAGCAGTTCTTC. This encodes CASSVPSGRILYEQFF.

The V gene is TRBV19, the J gene TRBJ2-1; tentative D call: TRBD2 (6 bases). V shed 4 bases and J shed 5 bases, with 15 bases lying between them. CDR1 LNHDA and CDR2 SQIVND come from the germline V gene (reference sequence). The CDR3 sequence is 15 residues long. CDR3 nucleotides: TGTGCCAGTAGTAGGACTAATAAAAATGACAATGAGCAGTTCTTC. Protein: CASSRTNKNDNEQFF.

The gene calls are TRBV7-9 and TRBJ2-1; D is unclear. The germline CDR1 and CDR2 sequences are SEHNR and FQNEAQ (reference sequence). Trimming cost V 8 bases and J 9 bases, with 17 bases left between them. This CDR3 has 13 residues. The CDR3 loop reads CASAVSIRVEQFF. CDR3 bases: TGTGCCAGCGCTGTGAGTATCCGGGTTGAGCAGTTCTTC.

The chain joins TRBV9 to TRBJ1-2; D is perhaps TRBD1 (6 bases). CDR3 size: 12 residues. V was pared by 3 bases and J by 6 bases, with 9 bases between. Germline-derived CDR1 and CDR2 are SGDLS and YYNGEE. CDR3 nucleotide sequence: TGTGCCAGCAGCGCGCAGGGGCATGGCTACACCTTC. It codes for CASSAQGHGYTF.

This clone was counted a single time. The chain carries TRBV15 and TRBJ2-2; 11 bases align to TRBD1. The CDR3 sequence is 15 residues long. The V and J ends lost 5 bases and 7 bases, in that order; junction bases with no gene match: 6. Germline V gene data show CDR1 as LNHNV and CDR2 as YYDKDF (reference sequence). The CDR3: CATSQDRGPIGELFF. The CDR3 nucleotides read TGTGCCACCAGCCAGGACAGGGGGCCGATCGGGGAGCTGTTTTTT.

The chain links TRBV6-6 to TRBJ2-1, with a possible D match to TRBD2 (6 bases). Germline CDR1 MNHNY, CDR2 SVGAGI (reference sequence). V was pared by 6 bases and J by 4 bases, with 13 bases between. The CDR3 sequence is 14 residues long. The DNA for the CDR3 is TGTGCCAGCAGGCTAGCGCAGACATACAATGAGCAGTTCTTC. Protein: CASRLAQTYNEQFF.

This rearrangement joins TRBV30 to TRBJ2-2, with 11 nucleotides matching TRBD2. With 4 bases clipped from V and 5 bases from J, the junction kept 6 bases outside the gene matches. CDR1 and CDR2 (germline): GTSNPN, SVGIG (reference sequence). The length of the CDR3 is 15 residues. The CDR3 bases are TGTGCCTGGAACGTAGCGGGAGGGCATACCGGGGAGCTGTTTTTT. It translates to CAWNVAGGHTGELFF.

The chain combines TRBV6-1 with TRBJ2-1, with 8 bases lining up with TRBD2. Per the germline V gene, CDR1 is MNHNS and CDR2 is SASEGT. This CDR3 is built from 18 residues. V trimming: 2 bases; J trimming: 5 bases; junction bases outside the gene matches: 14. As DNA, the CDR3 is TGTGCCAGCAGTGAACCGTGGGTAGCGGGATGGGTAAACAATGAGCAGTTCTTC. It translates to CASSEPWVAGWVNNEQFF.

This chain joins TRBV27 and TRBJ2-1, with D unclear. Germline assignment: CDR1 MNHEY and CDR2 SMNVEV (reference sequence). The V and J ends lost 0 bases and 12 bases respectively, with 9 bases between them. There are 12 residues in the CDR3. The CDR3 region is CASSLSGRPQFF. DNA for the CDR3: TGTGCCAGCAGTTTATCGGGCCGGCCGCAGTTCTTC.

The chain links TRBV10-1 to TRBJ1-1; D not resolved. The CDR3 is 14 residues long. The V end was cut by 6 bases, the J end by 5 bases, with 16 bases between. CDR1 is WNHNN and CDR2 is SYGVQD in the germline V gene (reference sequence). The CDR3 region is CASSAVRSDTEAFF. CDR3 sequence (DNA): TGCGCCAGCAGCGCGGTGAGATCCGATACTGAAGCTTTCTTT.

This clone came up once. The genes are TRBV2 and TRBJ1-4; TRBD1 matches 8 bases. With 6 bases clipped from V and 8 bases from J, the junction kept 5 bases outside the gene matches. This CDR3 has 13 residues. The V gene's germline CDR1 is SNHLY and CDR2 FYNNEI. CDR3 sequence (DNA): TGTGCCAGCAGCTTAAGACAGGGGGAAAAACTGTTTTTT. It translates to CASSLRQGEKLFF.

This sequence joins TRBV10-3 and TRBJ2-3; D is undetermined. CDR1 is ENHRY, CDR2 SYGVKD, per germline. The ends were cut back, 4 bases at V and 6 bases at J, with 11 bases in the middle. The CDR3 loop spans 13 amino acids. The CDR3 reads CAISGASSDTQYF. The DNA for the CDR3 is TGTGCCATCAGTGGGGCTAGTTCGGATACGCAGTATTTT.

DNA for the CDR3: TGTGCCAGCAGCTTAGGTTGGGGACAGGGATTCGTCGATTCACCCCTCCACTTT. Translation: CASSLGWGQGFVDSPLHF. V is TRBV7-6 and J is TRBJ1-6, with 9 nucleotides matching TRBD1. The ends lost 1 base at V and 8 bases at J; junction bases unmatched: 12. The germline CDR1 and CDR2 sequences are SGHVS and FNYEAQ. The CDR3 has 18 residues.

This chain joins TRBV30 and TRBJ1-1, with a tentative D call TRBD1 (5 bases). The V gene lost 5 bases and the J gene lost 0 bases, with 10 bases spanning the gap. The CDR3 extends over 13 amino acids. Germline V lookup: CDR1 GTSNPN, CDR2 SVGIG (reference sequence). In nucleotides, the CDR3 is TGTGCCTGGGGGGGGTGGGTGAACACTGAAGCTTTCTTT. Its protein is CAWGGWVNTEAFF.

The chain has TRBV6-5 and TRBJ1-2, with TRBD1 identical over 7 bases. Trimming removed 6 bases from V and 5 bases from J; junction bases left unmatched: 6. This CDR3 spans 13 amino acids. Germline V gene sequence: CDR1 MNHEY, CDR2 SVGAGI. CDR3 in DNA: TGTGCCAGCAGGGCAGGGGGTCCTTATGGCTACACCTTC. It specifies CASRAGGPYGYTF.

The genes are TRBV6-6 and TRBJ2-3; TRBD2 matches at 12 bases. The CDR3 sequence is 16 residues long. Per the germline V gene, CDR1 is MNHNY and CDR2 is SVGAGI (reference sequence). Unmatched junction bases numbered 9, after V lost 5 bases and J lost 6 bases. The CDR3 coding sequence is TGTGCCAGCAGTCACAGACTAGCGGGGGAACGGGATACGCAGTATTTT. This codes for CASSHRLAGERDTQYF.

This sequence joins TRBV18 and TRBJ1-5, with unresolved D. The CDR3 is made up of 14 amino acids. Germline CDR1 and CDR2: KGHSH and LQKENI. The V gene lost 4 bases and the J gene lost 6 bases, with 13 bases spanning the gap. CDR3 sequence: CASSLREVSQPQHF. The CDR3 DNA sequence: TGTGCCAGCTCACTACGGGAGGTCTCTCAGCCCCAGCATTTT.

The chain has TRBV6-5 and TRBJ1-1; 8 nucleotides line up with TRBD1. Germline trimming cut 6 bases from V and 1 base from J; bases unmatched to any gene: 4. CDR1 and CDR2 (germline): MNHEY, SVGAGI. The CDR3 consists of 14 residues. The CDR3 DNA sequence: TGTGCCAGCAGATCTGGACAGGGGAACACTGAAGCTTTCTTT. Protein product: CASRSGQGNTEAFF.

The chain joins TRBV7-3 to TRBJ2-1; TRBD1 aligns across 9 bases. The CDR3 is 16 amino acids. Germline CDR1 is SGHTA and CDR2 is FQGTGA. Trimming at V came to 4 bases and at J to 7 bases, leaving 11 bases not matched to a gene. As DNA, the CDR3 is TGTGCCAGCAGCTCGCAACCGGGACAGGGTATGAATGAGCAGTTCTTC. It specifies CASSSQPGQGMNEQFF.

This chain uses TRBV27 with TRBJ2-7; 7 bases align to TRBD2. J lost 5 bases, V lost 3 bases, and 7 bases had no gene match. The CDR3 has 14 residues. CDR1 is MNHEY, CDR2 SMNVEV, per germline (reference sequence). The CDR3 sequence: CASSFSGLNDEQYF. The CDR3, as DNA: TGTGCCAGCAGTTTCTCGGGACTAAACGACGAGCAGTACTTC.

The chain employs TRBV11-3 and TRBJ2-7, with TRBD1 matching 7 bases. The CDR3 runs to 15 residues. J lost 0 bases, V lost 2 bases, and 4 bases had no gene match. The V gene's germline CDR1 is SGHNT and CDR2 YENEEA. In DNA form, the CDR3 reads TGTGCCAGCAGCTTACACGGGACAGCCTCCTACGAGCAGTACTTC. It codes for CASSLHGTASYEQYF.